This T cell receptor (beta chain) came from a study of T-cell reconstitution after alpha-beta-depleted transplantation in children. General study points: At day 60, the high TCRbeta diversity found in some patients originated from recipient T cells and thymic progenitors that had survived. Newly generated T cells supplied most T-cell counts and diversity one year post-transplant. About two months after transplant, alpha-beta T cells reportedly came from several hundred expanded graft clones.

In the case of this clonotype: Its matching antigen is unknown.

Preparation of the TCRbeta library was carried out with unique molecular identifiers. Using its own MiXCR run on the PCR reads, TCRdb lists one record per CDR3 protein. The sample lists a few hundred thousand distinct CDR3 sequences; 11% were seen once. Sequences were derived from peripheral blood, sampled 180 days after TCRalphabeta/CD19-depleted stem cell transplant. This sequence originates from a male patient aged 2-15 years who had a stem cell transplant for chronic granulomatous disease, so the T cells may come from the graft donor.

The CDR3 protein is CASRQRYQPQHF. CDR3 nucleotide sequence: TGTGCCAGCCGACAGCGGTATCAGCCCCAGCATTTT. This sequence joins TRBV28 and TRBJ1-5; TRBD1 is a possible D gene (5 bases). The length of the CDR3 is 12 residues. CDR1 and CDR2 (germline): MDHEN, SYDVKM. The ends were cut back, 8 bases at V and 5 bases at J, with 10 bases in the middle.